These T cell receptor beta chains were read from a single sample in a study of siplizumab effects on memory and regulatory T cells. The protocol was immunoSEQ multiplex PCR, while the TCRdb copy is restricted to in-frame clones and leaves out a portion. The repertoire holds about 100,000 clones, with more than 90% as singletons. Specimen: CD4+ T cells sorted from blood. Source of these receptors: a human donor in good health. Each CDR3 is given with its conserved first and last residue. The D gene is left open where the match is weak. Clone size is stated in some rows and not others, as once, few, many or a class when expanded.

V,size,D,J,DNA,CDR3
TRBV27,many,.,TRBJ1-2,TGTGCCAGCCGATCCCAACCGACTTTGATTCTCTATGGCTACACCTTC,CASRSQPTLILYGYTF
TRBV5-6,.,TRBD1,TRBJ2-4,TGTGCCAGCAGCTTACCGGGACAGGGAGACATTCAGTACTTC,CASSLPGQGDIQYF
TRBV7-2,.,.,TRBJ2-7,TGTGCCAGCAGCTTAGCGCATCTGATATCCTACGAGCAGTACTTC,CASSLAHLISYEQYF
TRBV27,.,.,TRBJ1-2,TGTGCCAGCAGTCTAACAGGGAGATATGGCTACACCTTC,CASSLTGRYGYTF
TRBV10-3,.,TRBD2,TRBJ2-2,TGTGCCACCACCCTAGCGGGGGGAAGTGGCGGGGAGCTGTTTTTT,CATTLAGGSGGELFF
TRBV6-5,.,.,TRBJ2-7,TGTGCCAGCAGTTACTCTCGAAAACCAACCTACGAGCAGTACTTC,CASSYSRKPTYEQYF
TRBV15,once,TRBD2,TRBJ2-5,TGTGCCACCAGCAGTGGCCTAGCGGGTGCGTACCAAGAGACCCAGTACTTC,CATSSGLAGAYQETQYF
TRBV4-2,.,.,TRBJ2-2,TGTGCCAGCAGTAGAGGACAAGCCACCGGGGAGCTGTTTTTT,CASSRGQATGELFF
TRBV5-8,.,.,TRBJ2-7,TGTGCCAGCAGCTTCCCCTCCGAGCAGTACTTC,CASSFPSEQYF
TRBV10-3,.,.,TRBJ2-3,TGTGCCATCAGTGAGGCGGGAACAAGCACAGATACGCAGTATTTT,CAISEAGTSTDTQYF
TRBV4-2,.,TRBD1,TRBJ2-7,TGTGCCAGCACACAGGGACAGGGGATGTACGAGCAGTACTTC,CASTQGQGMYEQYF
TRBV30,.,.,TRBJ1-2,TGTGCCTGGATCGGGGGCCGAAACTATGGCTACACCTTC,CAWIGGRNYGYTF
TRBV28,.,TRBD1,TRBJ1-4,TGTGCCAGCAGGGCAGGGGGTGAAAAACTGTTTTTT,CASRAGGEKLFF
TRBV11-2,.,TRBD2,TRBJ2-1,TGTGCCAGCAGCCTGACTAGCGGGGGGGCAAACCCCTACAATGAGCAGTTCTTC,CASSLTSGGANPYNEQFF
TRBV5-6,.,.,TRBJ2-7,TGTGCCAGCAGCTTGACACACGAGCAGTACTTC,CASSLTHEQYF
TRBV5-1,.,.,TRBJ2-7,TGCGCCAGCAGTTACGGGGAAAGGTACGAGCAGTACTTC,CASSYGERYEQYF
TRBV27,.,.,TRBJ2-3,TGTGCCAGCAGAATGCAGGGGGGAGATACGCAGTATTTT,CASRMQGGDTQYF
TRBV27,once,.,TRBJ2-4,TGTGCCAGCAGTTTAGCGGGGAATTGGGGCAAAAACATTCAGTACTTC,CASSLAGNWGKNIQYF
TRBV25-1,.,.,TRBJ1-4,TGTGCCAGATTAGGCTCCCAGGATCGAAAACTGTTTTTT,CARLGSQDRKLFF